The next 30 T cell receptor beta chains were all read from a single sample in a study of cytomegalovirus exposure and HLA in healthy donors (dated by TCRdb to 2015 to 2018). The library was obtained by the immunoSEQ multiplex PCR assay. A mixture of 60 forward primers for TCR Vbeta segments and 13 reverse primers for TCR Jbeta segments was used in the multiplex PCR. TCRdb provides this immuneACCESS table in a form limited to in-frame rearrangements. Some clones are lacking; in checked studies, under half of them reflect an unresolved V gene, and why the rest are absent is not known. The sample records 150,000 to 200,000 clones, approximately 84% of which are singletons. The ten largest account for approximately 1.3% of the sample. The sample was PBMCs. The receptors here all came from a man aged 50-60 years in good health and CMV-seropositive.

This CDR3 reads CASSSQGAGETQYF. The CDR3 nucleotides read TGTGCCAGCAGCTCACAGGGGGCGGGAGAGACCCAGTACTTC. The chain is built from TRBV5-6 and TRBJ2-5, with 9 nucleotides matching TRBD1. J lost 4 bases, V lost 3 bases, and 4 bases had no gene match. The CDR3 runs 14 residues. From germline, CDR1 is SGHDT and CDR2 YYEEEE.

The chain carries TRBV7-3 and TRBJ2-2; D unclear. The V and J ends lost 0 bases and 1 base respectively, with 12 bases between them. The CDR3 has 17 amino acids. Germline V gene lookup returns CDR1 SGHTA and CDR2 FQGTGA. In nucleotides, the CDR3 is TGTGCCAGCAGCTTAACGTATGACACCCTGAACACCGGGGAGCTGTTTTTT. It specifies CASSLTYDTLNTGELFF.

The J gene is TRBJ2-2, the V gene TRBV5-1, with 11 positions matching TRBD1. This CDR3 contains 15 residues. V lost 4 bases to trimming and J lost 5 bases; unmatched junction nucleotides: 4. Germline V lookup: CDR1 SGHRS, CDR2 YFSETQ. The CDR3, as DNA: TGCGCCAGCAGCCCCGGACAGGGGGCGACCGGGGAGCTGTTTTTT. Protein product: CASSPGQGATGELFF.

The chain combines TRBV10-3 with TRBJ2-7; 11 bases agree with TRBD2. Germline CDR1 ENHRY, CDR2 SYGVKD. This CDR3 has 16 amino acids. V lost 0 bases, J lost 7 bases, and 8 bases stayed unmatched. In nucleotides, the CDR3 is TGTGCCATCAGTGAGTCGAAGGTAGCGGGAGGGCAAGAGCAGTACTTC. As protein: CAISESKVAGGQEQYF.

The rearrangement uses TRBV9 and TRBJ1-6; D unclear. Germline CDR1 and CDR2: SGDLS and YYNGEE. This CDR3 region has 12 residues. Trimming took 1 base from V and 13 from J, leaving 9 bases between them. The CDR3 coding sequence is TGTGCCAGCAGCGTATCAGGTAGTCCCCTCCACTTT. Translated, it gives CASSVSGSPLHF.

This rearrangement joins TRBV30 to TRBJ1-5; maybe TRBD1 (5 bases). The CDR3 covers 14 residues. V shed 1 base and J shed 1 base, with 8 bases lying between them. Germline CDR1 reads GTSNPN; CDR2 reads SVGIG (reference sequence). The CDR3 here is CAWSGGVSNQPQHF. Here the CDR3 DNA reads TGTGCCTGGAGTGGGGGGGTGAGCAATCAGCCCCAGCATTTT.

This chain links TRBV5-5 with TRBJ1-2, with D hard to call. Between the trimmed V and J ends, which lost 5 bases and 3 bases, there was a span of 11 bases. The CDR3 consists of 13 residues. CDR1 is SGHKS, CDR2 YYEKEE, per germline (reference sequence). CDR3 in DNA: TGTGCCAGCAGTCTCGACACCTACTATGGCTACACCTTC. It yields the protein CASSLDTYYGYTF.

In DNA, the CDR3 is TGTGCCAGCAGCCCTTTGCTCGGGGGGGCAGGGGAGCAGTACTTC. Encoded protein: CASSPLLGGAGEQYF. This rearrangement joins TRBV6-1 to TRBJ2-7; 8 bases agree with TRBD2. CDR1 MNHNS and CDR2 SASEGT come from the germline V gene. The CDR3 has 15 residues. V dropped 6 bases and J dropped 7; count of bases not matched to a gene: 14.

Points on this clone: The same CDR3 also results from other DNA sequences found in this sample. This chain uses TRBV6-5 with TRBJ2-3, with 7 positions matching TRBD2. CDR3 size: 15 residues. V was clipped by 6 bases and J by 3 bases; unmatched bases: 9. Germline CDR1 MNHEY, CDR2 SVGAGI. The CDR3 bases are TGTGCCAGCAGAGTAGGGACTAAAAGAACAGATACGCAGTATTTT. This sequence encodes CASRVGTKRTDTQYF.

About this clone: The sample holds other DNA sequences that translate to the same CDR3. The V and J genes are TRBV20-1 and TRBJ1-2, with 7 nucleotides matching TRBD1. The CDR3 has 11 residues. V gave up 6 bases and J gave up 2 bases; unmatched junction bases: 0. Germline values: CDR1 DFQATT, CDR2 SNEGSKA (reference sequence). The CDR3 DNA is TGCAGTGCGACAGGGAACTATGGCTACACCTTC. Translation: CSATGNYGYTF.

The CDR3 region is CASSPPGGFYEQYF. CDR3 in DNA: TGTGCCAGCAGCCCCCCGGGGGGGTTCTACGAGCAGTACTTC. V usage is TRBV5-6 and J usage is TRBJ2-7, with 8 bases that match TRBD2. The CDR3 length is 14 residues. Germline V lookup: CDR1 SGHDT, CDR2 YYEEEE. The J segment lost 3 bases and the V segment lost 4 bases, leaving 6 bases of the junction unmatched.

J is TRBJ2-1 and V is TRBV5-1; 7 bases agree with TRBD1. The CDR3 covers 16 residues. V gave up 4 bases and J gave up 0 bases; unmatched junction bases: 7. In germline, CDR1 is SGHRS, CDR2 YFSETQ. The CDR3 DNA follows: TGCGCCAGCAGCCCTTTGAGGGACAGCTCCTACAATGAGCAGTTCTTC. Protein sequence: CASSPLRDSSYNEQFF.

This rearrangement joins TRBV7-2 to TRBJ2-7; possibly TRBD2 for D (5 bases). Trimming took off 1 base at V and 1 base at J, with 11 bases between the two ends. Germline V gene sequence: CDR1 SGHTA, CDR2 FQGNSA. The CDR3 length is 15 residues. This CDR3 reads CASSLGILGSYEQYF. DNA for the CDR3: TGTGCCAGCAGCTTAGGGATACTAGGTTCCTACGAGCAGTACTTC.

The chain combines TRBV4-2 with TRBJ1-1, with a possible D match to TRBD1 (5 bases). V was clipped by 0 bases and J by 6 bases, with 8 bases between them. In germline, CDR1 is LGHNA, CDR2 YNFKEQ. This CDR3 is built from 13 residues. The CDR3 spells CASSQDPGAEAFF. In DNA, the CDR3 is TGTGCCAGCAGCCAAGATCCGGGGGCTGAAGCTTTCTTT.

The rearrangement links TRBV10-3 to TRBJ1-1; 10 positions match TRBD1. Unmatched junction bases numbered 15, after V lost 4 bases and J lost 1 base. From germline, CDR1 is ENHRY and CDR2 SYGVKD. This CDR3 contains 19 residues. CDR3: CAISARWVLWTGGNTEAFF. The CDR3, as DNA: TGTGCCATCAGTGCAAGGTGGGTGCTCTGGACAGGGGGGAACACTGAAGCTTTCTTT.

J is TRBJ2-7 and V is TRBV18, with 7 bases aligning to TRBD2. Germline CDR1 reads KGHSH; CDR2 reads LQKENI. Trimming cost V 3 bases and J 2 bases; bases outside gene matches: 4. CDR3 length equals 14 residues. The CDR3 bases are TGTGCCAGCTCACCGGGGGGGGTTACCTACGAGCAGTACTTC. Encoded protein: CASSPGGVTYEQYF.

This clone appeared a few times. The chain employs TRBV2 and TRBJ1-2; D is unresolved. In germline, CDR1 is SNHLY, CDR2 FYNNEI. The V end was cut by 3 bases, the J end by 3 bases, with 14 bases between. The CDR3 is made up of 15 amino acids. CDR3 bases: TGTGCCAGCAGTGATGGTCCCGCCGGTGACTATGGCTACACCTTC. Translated, it gives CASSDGPAGDYGYTF.

The chain carries TRBV9 and TRBJ1-1; 8 bases map to TRBD1. The CDR3 covers 13 residues. The J segment lost 4 bases and the V segment lost 7 bases, leaving 6 bases of the junction unmatched. The germline gives CDR1 SGDLS, CDR2 YYNGEE. CDR3 DNA: TGTGCCAGCGGGACAGGAGGGGGCACTGAAGCTTTCTTT. Its translation is CASGTGGGTEAFF.

The chain couples TRBV5-1 to TRBJ1-1; 9 bases are shared with TRBD1. Germline lookup yields CDR1 SGHRS and CDR2 YFSETQ. Trimming removed 0 bases from V and 6 bases from J; junction bases left unmatched: 6. This CDR3 has 15 amino acids. CDR3 region: CASSLVSGQGPEAFF. The CDR3 DNA reads as TGCGCCAGCAGCTTGGTGTCTGGACAGGGGCCTGAAGCTTTCTTT.

This clone was found once. The chain links TRBV28 to TRBJ1-2, with a weak D call TRBD1 (5 bases). Germline-derived CDR1 and CDR2 are MDHEN and SYDVKM. The CDR3 loop spans 14 amino acids. Trimming removed 4 bases from V and 4 bases from J, with 13 bases in between. CDR3 DNA sequence: TGTGCCAGCAGTTCCAGGGCCGACGTCTATGGCTACACCTTC. Its translation is CASSSRADVYGYTF.

This clone showed up just a few times. CDR3 nucleotide sequence: TGTGCCAGCAGTGAATATCGGAGGGGCCAGTACTTC. It translates to CASSEYRRGQYF. V gene TRBV25-1 combines with J gene TRBJ2-5; perhaps TRBD2 as D (6 bases). V was pared by 0 bases and J by 10 bases, with 9 bases between. The germline V gene has CDR1 MGHDK and CDR2 SYGVNS. CDR3 length: 12 amino acids.

V is TRBV4-3 and J is TRBJ1-2, with a weak D call TRBD1 (5 bases). Deletions cut 3 bases from V and 3 bases from J, with 11 bases between. The CDR3 is 14 residues long. Germline V gene sequence: CDR1 LGHNA, CDR2 YSLEER. The DNA of the CDR3 is TGCGCCAGCAGCCATTCGCAGGGTGACTATGGCTACACCTTC. It is translated as CASSHSQGDYGYTF.

As DNA, the CDR3 is TGTGCCAGCAGGGCCTTAAATCAGCCCCAGCATTTT. Its protein is CASRALNQPQHF. The chain joins TRBV28 to TRBJ1-5, with D hard to call. The CDR3 is 12 residues long. Germline assignment: CDR1 MDHEN and CDR2 SYDVKM. Trimming removed 6 bases from V and 4 bases from J, with 7 bases in between.

V is TRBV27 and J is TRBJ2-7, with TRBD1 matching over 10 bases. Germline-derived CDR1 and CDR2 are MNHEY and SMNVEV (reference sequence). The CDR3 runs 15 residues. Losses at the gene ends were 6 bases for V and 3 bases for J; bases not matched to a gene: 8. CDR3 in DNA: TGTGCCAGCAGCCCGCAAAGGACAGGGGGCTACGAGCAGTACTTC. This encodes CASSPQRTGGYEQYF.

The chain joins TRBV7-8 to TRBJ1-2, with 8 bases fitting TRBD1. The CDR3 has 16 amino acids. Germline V gene sequence: CDR1 SGHVS, CDR2 FQNEAQ. With V trimmed by 4 bases and J by 7 bases, 14 bases remained unmatched. The CDR3 loop is CASSSLPGRGRGGYTF. The CDR3 region has the DNA TGTGCCAGCAGCTCACTACCCGGCAGGGGGCGCGGTGGCTACACCTTC.

The chain recombines TRBV5-4 with TRBJ2-1, with TRBD1 matching 8 bases. The germline V gene encodes CDR1 SGHNT and CDR2 YYREEE (reference sequence). The CDR3 length is 16 residues. With V trimmed by 2 bases and J by 0 bases, 4 bases remained unmatched. In nucleotides, the CDR3 is TGTGCCAGCAGCTTAGGACAGGGTAGCTCCTACAATGAGCAGTTCTTC. Protein: CASSLGQGSSYNEQFF.

This clone was picked up one time. The rearrangement joins TRBV5-4 to TRBJ2-7; 11 positions match TRBD1. CDR3 length: 15 residues. The trim removed 4 bases at V and 1 base at J, leaving 4 bases unmatched. Germline V gives CDR1 SGHNT, CDR2 YYREEE (reference sequence). The DNA of the CDR3 is TGTGCCAGCAGCGCACGGGACAGGGGGTCCTACGAGCAGTACTTC. It specifies CASSARDRGSYEQYF.

V usage is TRBV2 and J usage is TRBJ1-4; TRBD1 might be the D (5 bases). Trimming cost V 5 bases and J 8 bases, with 15 bases left between them. Germline-derived CDR1 and CDR2 are SNHLY and FYNNEI. The CDR3 runs 14 residues. CDR3 bases: TGTGCCAGCAGTCCTGGGGACTTACGGGAAAAACTGTTTTTT. Translated: CASSPGDLREKLFF.

The chain joins TRBV11-2 to TRBJ1-4, with 9 bases fitting TRBD1. Germline values: CDR1 SGHAT, CDR2 FQNNGV. The CDR3 extends over 16 amino acids. V gave up 4 bases and J gave up 8 bases; unmatched junction bases: 11. CDR3 bases: TGTGCCAGCAGCTCCCTGTACAGGGGGCGCAGGGAAAAACTGTTTTTT. This translates into CASSSLYRGRREKLFF.

The chain joins TRBV11-3 to TRBJ2-1; TRBD2 matches 8 bases. Trimming at V came to 6 bases and at J to 5 bases, leaving 6 bases not matched to a gene. The germline V gene has CDR1 SGHNT and CDR2 YENEEA. This CDR3 is built from 14 residues. In nucleotides, the CDR3 is TGTGCCAGCAGTATTAGCGGGACCCACAATGAGCAGTTCTTC. Its protein is CASSISGTHNEQFF.